The 10 T cell receptor beta chains below come from one sample, sequenced in a study of T cell responses to AZD1222 COVID-19 vaccine. Here immunoSEQ multiplex PCR was the method, and the copy in TCRdb shows in-frame clones only, minus some. The sample carries around 160,000 clones, 94% recorded once. Here the sequenced sample was peripheral blood, taken on day 0 of AZD1222 vaccination. The receptor source for this set is an adult in good health.

This clone showed up just a few times. This chain joins TRBV6-1 and TRBJ1-5; 11 bases match TRBD1. This CDR3 is 15 amino acids long. V shed 1 base, J shed 7 bases, and the junction held 3 bases outside the gene matches. Germline loops: CDR1 MNHNS, CDR2 SASEGT. The CDR3 DNA follows: TGTGCCAGCAGTGAAGAGGGGACAGGGGGGCAGCCCCAGCATTTT. The encoded protein is CASSEEGTGGQPQHF.

The rearrangement uses TRBV5-1 and TRBJ2-1; no clear D. V lost 0 bases to trimming and J lost 0 bases, with 7 bases between them. Germline V lookup: CDR1 SGHRS, CDR2 YFSETQ. The CDR3 has 15 amino acids. The CDR3 nucleotides are TGCGCCAGCAGCTTGGCCAGGTACTCCTACAATGAGCAGTTCTTC. Its translation is CASSLARYSYNEQFF.

The V call is TRBV2, the J call TRBJ1-4; D is unresolved. From germline, CDR1 is SNHLY and CDR2 FYNNEI. The CDR3 runs to 13 residues. The V and J ends lost 8 bases and 4 bases respectively, with 11 bases between them. CDR3 region: CASDKTSNEKLFF. CDR3 nucleotide sequence: TGTGCCAGCGATAAGACAAGTAATGAAAAACTGTTTTTT.

V and J are TRBV5-5 and TRBJ1-2, with no clear D. The CDR3 has 16 amino acids. The V gene lost 0 bases and the J gene lost 4 bases, with 16 bases spanning the gap. The V gene's germline CDR1 is SGHKS and CDR2 YYEKEE (reference sequence). The CDR3 loop reads CASSLGDTGRIYGYTF. Written as DNA, the CDR3 is TGTGCCAGCAGCTTGGGGGATACCGGCAGAATCTATGGCTACACCTTC.

This chain connects TRBV7-9 to TRBJ2-7, with D uncertain. With 7 bases removed from V and 0 bases from J, the gap between germline ends came to 10 bases. The CDR3 sequence is 13 residues long. Germline V gives CDR1 SEHNR, CDR2 FQNEAQ (reference sequence). The CDR3 bases are TGTGCCAGCAACATCGAGGACTCCTACGAGCAGTACTTC. Protein product: CASNIEDSYEQYF.

V and J are TRBV28 and TRBJ2-7; perhaps D is TRBD1 or TRBD2 (5 bases each). This CDR3 contains 15 residues. CDR1 is MDHEN, CDR2 SYDVKM, per germline. The V gene lost 2 bases and the J gene lost 5 bases, with 16 bases spanning the gap. The CDR3 loop reads CASSLTGQRLHEQYF. In DNA, the CDR3 is TGTGCCAGCAGTTTAACGGGGCAGCGCCTCCACGAGCAGTACTTC.

V and J are TRBV15 and TRBJ1-4, with 9 bases lining up with TRBD1. V trimming: 0 bases; J trimming: 7 bases; junction bases outside the gene matches: 6. Germline CDR1 reads LNHNV; CDR2 reads YYDKDF (reference sequence). The CDR3 length is 16 residues. CDR3 nucleotides: TGTGCCACCAGCAGAGAGGGGGGGACAGGGTTTGAAAAACTGTTTTTT. Translation gives CATSREGGTGFEKLFF.

This clone was observed once. V and J are TRBV7-8 and TRBJ2-3; the D gene could be TRBD1 or TRBD2 (5 bases each). This CDR3 has 16 residues. The germline gives CDR1 SGHVS, CDR2 FQNEAQ. Trimming removed 5 bases from V and 6 bases from J, with 21 bases in between. CDR3 loop: CASSLRRDPPGDTQYF. CDR3 DNA sequence: TGTGCCAGCAGCCTGAGAAGGGACCCACCGGGGGATACGCAGTATTTT.

The chain uses TRBV24-1 and TRBJ2-1; 8 bases map to TRBD2. This CDR3 is 16 amino acids long. The germline V gene has CDR1 KGHDR and CDR2 SFDVKD. V dropped 0 bases and J dropped 5; count of bases not matched to a gene: 5. CDR3 loop: CATSDLRSSGHNEQFF. In nucleotides, the CDR3 is TGTGCCACCAGTGATTTGCGATCTAGCGGGCACAATGAGCAGTTCTTC.

This rearrangement joins TRBV4-1 to TRBJ2-1, with 12 positions matching TRBD2. The CDR3 is 16 residues long. Germline lookup yields CDR1 MGHRA and CDR2 YSYEKL. V was clipped by 5 bases and J by 6 bases; unmatched bases: 8. The CDR3 region has the DNA TGCGCCAGCAGCACCCGACTAGCGGGAGAGGGCAATGAGCAGTTCTTC. Amino acids: CASSTRLAGEGNEQFF.